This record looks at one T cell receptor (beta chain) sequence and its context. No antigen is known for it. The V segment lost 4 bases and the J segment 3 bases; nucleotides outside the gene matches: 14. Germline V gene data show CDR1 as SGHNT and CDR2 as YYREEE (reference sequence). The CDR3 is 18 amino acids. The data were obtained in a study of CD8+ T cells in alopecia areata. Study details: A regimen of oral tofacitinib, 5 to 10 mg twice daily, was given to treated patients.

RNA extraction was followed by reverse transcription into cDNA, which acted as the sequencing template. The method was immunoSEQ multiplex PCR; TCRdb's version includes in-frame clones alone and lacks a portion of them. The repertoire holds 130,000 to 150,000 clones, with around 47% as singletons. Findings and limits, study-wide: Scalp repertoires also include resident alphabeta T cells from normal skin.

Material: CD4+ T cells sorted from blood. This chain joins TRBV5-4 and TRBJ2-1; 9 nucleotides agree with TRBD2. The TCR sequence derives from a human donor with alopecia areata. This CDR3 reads CASSTGTSRKASYNEQFF. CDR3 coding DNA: TGTGCCAGCAGCACAGGGACTAGCAGGAAGGCGAGCTACAATGAGCAGTTCTTC.